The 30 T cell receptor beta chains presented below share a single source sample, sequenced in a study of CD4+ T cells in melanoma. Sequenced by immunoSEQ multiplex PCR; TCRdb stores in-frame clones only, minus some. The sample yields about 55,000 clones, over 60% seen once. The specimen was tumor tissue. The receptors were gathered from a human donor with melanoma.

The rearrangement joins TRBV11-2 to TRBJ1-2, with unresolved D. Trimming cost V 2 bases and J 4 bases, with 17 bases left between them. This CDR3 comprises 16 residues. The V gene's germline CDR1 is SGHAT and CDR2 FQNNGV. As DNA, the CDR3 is TGTGCCAGCAGCTTAAACCCATCGGGAGAGCCCTATGGCTACACCTTC. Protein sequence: CASSLNPSGEPYGYTF.

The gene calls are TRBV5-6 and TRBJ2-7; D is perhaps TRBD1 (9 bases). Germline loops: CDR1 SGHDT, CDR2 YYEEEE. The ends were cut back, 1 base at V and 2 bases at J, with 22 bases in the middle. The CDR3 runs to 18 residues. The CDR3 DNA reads TGTGCCAGCAGCTTGCCGGGGGGGAGGGGGACAGGGCCCTACGAGCAGTACTTC. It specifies CASSLPGGRGTGPYEQYF.

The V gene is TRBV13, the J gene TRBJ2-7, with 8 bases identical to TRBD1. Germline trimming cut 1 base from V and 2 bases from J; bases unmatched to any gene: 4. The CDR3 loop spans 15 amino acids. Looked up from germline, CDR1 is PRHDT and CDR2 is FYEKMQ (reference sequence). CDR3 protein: CASSLVGTGPYEQYF. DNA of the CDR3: TGTGCCAGCAGCTTAGTTGGGACAGGCCCCTACGAGCAGTACTTC. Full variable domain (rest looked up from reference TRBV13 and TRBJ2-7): AAGVIQSPRHLIKEKRETATLKCYPIPRHDTVYWYQQGPGQDPQFLISFYEKMQSDKGSIPDRFSAQQFSDYHSELNMSSLELGDSALYFCASSLVGTGPYEQYFGPGTRLTVT.

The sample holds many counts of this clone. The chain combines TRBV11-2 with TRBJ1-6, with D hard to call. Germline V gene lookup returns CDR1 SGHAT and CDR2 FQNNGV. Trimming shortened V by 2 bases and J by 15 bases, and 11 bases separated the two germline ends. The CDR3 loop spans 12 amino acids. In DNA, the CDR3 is TGTGCCAGCAGCTTAAAGTTCGGAGTCCTCCACTTT. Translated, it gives CASSLKFGVLHF.

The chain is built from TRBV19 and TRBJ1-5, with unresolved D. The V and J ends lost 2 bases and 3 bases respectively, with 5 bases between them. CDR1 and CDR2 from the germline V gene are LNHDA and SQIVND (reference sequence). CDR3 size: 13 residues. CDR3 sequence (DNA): TGTGCCAGTAGTATATTGGTCAATCAGCCCCAGCATTTT. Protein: CASSILVNQPQHF. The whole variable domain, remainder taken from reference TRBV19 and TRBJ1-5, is DGGITQSPKYLFRKEGQNVTLSCEQNLNHDAMYWYRQDPGQGLRLIYYSQIVNDFQKGDIAEGYSVSREKKESFPLTVTSAQKNPTAFYLCASSILVNQPQHFGDGTRLSIL.

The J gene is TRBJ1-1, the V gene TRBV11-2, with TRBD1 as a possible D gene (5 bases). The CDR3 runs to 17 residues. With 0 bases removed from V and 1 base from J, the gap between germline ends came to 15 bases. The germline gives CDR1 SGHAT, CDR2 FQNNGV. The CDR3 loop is CASSLDQTGPGNTEAFF. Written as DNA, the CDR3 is TGTGCCAGCAGCTTAGATCAAACGGGGCCAGGGAACACTGAAGCTTTCTTT.

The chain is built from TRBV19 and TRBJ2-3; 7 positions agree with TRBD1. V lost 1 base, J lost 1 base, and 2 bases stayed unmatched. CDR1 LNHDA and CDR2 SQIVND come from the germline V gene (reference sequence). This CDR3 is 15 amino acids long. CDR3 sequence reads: CASSIAGTGTDTQYF. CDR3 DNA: TGTGCCAGTAGTATAGCCGGGACAGGCACAGATACGCAGTATTTT.

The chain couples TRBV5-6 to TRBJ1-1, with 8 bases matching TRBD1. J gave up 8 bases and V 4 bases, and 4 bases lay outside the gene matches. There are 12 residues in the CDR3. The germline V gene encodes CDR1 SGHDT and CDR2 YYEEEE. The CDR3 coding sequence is TGTGCCAGCAGCCCCGGGACAGGAGAAGCTTTCTTT. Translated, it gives CASSPGTGEAFF.

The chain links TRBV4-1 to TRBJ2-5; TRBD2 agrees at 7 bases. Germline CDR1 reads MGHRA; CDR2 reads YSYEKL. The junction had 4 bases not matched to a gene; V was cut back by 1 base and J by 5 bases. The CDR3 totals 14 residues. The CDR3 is CASSQGLAVETQYF. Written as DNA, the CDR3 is TGCGCCAGCAGCCAAGGACTAGCCGTGGAGACCCAGTACTTC.

The CDR3 reads CASSKTQGVTEAFF. CDR3 sequence (DNA): TGCGCCAGCAGCAAAACACAGGGGGTCACTGAAGCTTTCTTT. The chain joins TRBV5-1 to TRBJ1-1, with 8 bases that match TRBD1. Per the germline V gene, CDR1 is SGHRS and CDR2 is YFSETQ. The CDR3 is 14 residues long. J gave up 4 bases and V 4 bases, and 6 bases lay outside the gene matches.

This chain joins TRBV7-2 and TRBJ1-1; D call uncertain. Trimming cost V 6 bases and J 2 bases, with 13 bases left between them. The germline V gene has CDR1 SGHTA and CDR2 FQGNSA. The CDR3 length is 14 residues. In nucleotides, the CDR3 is TGTGCCAGCAGTTTTGGGCTCTTAAACACTGAAGCTTTCTTT. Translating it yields CASSFGLLNTEAFF.

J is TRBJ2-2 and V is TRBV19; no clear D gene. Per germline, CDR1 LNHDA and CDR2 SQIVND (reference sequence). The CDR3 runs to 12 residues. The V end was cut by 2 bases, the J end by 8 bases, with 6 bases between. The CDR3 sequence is CASSIQSGELFF. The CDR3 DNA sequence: TGTGCCAGTAGTATACAGTCTGGGGAGCTGTTTTTT.

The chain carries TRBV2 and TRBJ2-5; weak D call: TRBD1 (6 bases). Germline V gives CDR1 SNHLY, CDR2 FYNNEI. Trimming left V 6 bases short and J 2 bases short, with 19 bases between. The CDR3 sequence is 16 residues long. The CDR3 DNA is TGTGCCAGCAGCCTCTCAGGGGTACCACAACAAGAGACCCAGTACTTC. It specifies CASSLSGVPQQETQYF.

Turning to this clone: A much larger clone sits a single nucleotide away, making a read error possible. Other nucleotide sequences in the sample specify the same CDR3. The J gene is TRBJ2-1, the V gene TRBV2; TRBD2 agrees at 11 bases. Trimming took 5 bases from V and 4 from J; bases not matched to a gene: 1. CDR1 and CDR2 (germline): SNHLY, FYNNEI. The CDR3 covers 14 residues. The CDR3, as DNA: TGTGCCAGCAGTTTAGCGGGGGGGTACAATGAGCAGTTCTTC. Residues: CASSLAGGYNEQFF.

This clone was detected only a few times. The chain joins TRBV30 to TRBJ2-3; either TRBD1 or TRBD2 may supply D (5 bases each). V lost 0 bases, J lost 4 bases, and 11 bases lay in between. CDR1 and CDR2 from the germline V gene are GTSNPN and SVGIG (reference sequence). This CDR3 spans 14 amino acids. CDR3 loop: CAWSVGQGADTQYF. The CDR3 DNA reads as TGTGCCTGGAGTGTCGGGCAGGGAGCAGATACGCAGTATTTT.

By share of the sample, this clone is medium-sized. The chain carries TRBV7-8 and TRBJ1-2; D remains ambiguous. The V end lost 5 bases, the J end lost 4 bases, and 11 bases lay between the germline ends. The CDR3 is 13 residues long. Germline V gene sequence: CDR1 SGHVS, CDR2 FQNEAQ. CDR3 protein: CASSQLGLYGYTF. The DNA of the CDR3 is TGTGCCAGCAGCCAACTGGGTCTCTATGGCTACACCTTC.

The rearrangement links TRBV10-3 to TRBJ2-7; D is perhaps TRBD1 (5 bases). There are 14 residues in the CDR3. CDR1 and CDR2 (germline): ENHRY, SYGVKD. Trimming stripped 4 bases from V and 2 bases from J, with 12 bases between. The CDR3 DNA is TGTGCCATCAGTGGCAGCAGGGTCACCTACGAGCAGTACTTC. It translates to CAISGSRVTYEQYF.

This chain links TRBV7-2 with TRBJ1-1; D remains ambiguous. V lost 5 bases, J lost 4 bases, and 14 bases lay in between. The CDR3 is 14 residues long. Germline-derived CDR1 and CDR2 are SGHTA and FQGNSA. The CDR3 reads CASSNHRGGTEAFF. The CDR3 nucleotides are TGTGCCAGCAGCAATCACCGAGGCGGCACTGAAGCTTTCTTT. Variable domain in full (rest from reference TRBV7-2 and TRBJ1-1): GAGVSQSPSNKVTEKGKDVELRCDPISGHTALYWYRQSLGQGLEFLIYFQGNSAPDKSGLPSDRFSAERTGGSVSTLTIQRTQQEDSAVYLCASSNHRGGTEAFFGQGTRLTVV.

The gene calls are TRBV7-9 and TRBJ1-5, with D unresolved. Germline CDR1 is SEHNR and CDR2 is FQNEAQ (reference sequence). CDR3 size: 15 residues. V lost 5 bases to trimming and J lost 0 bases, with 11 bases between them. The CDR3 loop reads CASSPAGNSNQPQHF. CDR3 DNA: TGTGCCAGCAGCCCTGCCGGGAATAGCAATCAGCCCCAGCATTTT.

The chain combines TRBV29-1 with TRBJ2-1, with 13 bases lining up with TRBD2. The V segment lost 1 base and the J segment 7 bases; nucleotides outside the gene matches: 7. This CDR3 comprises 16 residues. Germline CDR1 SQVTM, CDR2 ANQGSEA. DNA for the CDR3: TGCAGCGTTGAAGGCTGGACTAGCGGGGGTCCTAATGAGCAGTTCTTC. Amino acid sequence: CSVEGWTSGGPNEQFF.

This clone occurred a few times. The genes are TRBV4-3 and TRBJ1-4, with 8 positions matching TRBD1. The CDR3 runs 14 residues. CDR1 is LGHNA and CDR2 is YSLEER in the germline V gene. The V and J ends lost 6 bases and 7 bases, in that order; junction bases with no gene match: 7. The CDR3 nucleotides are TGCGCCAGCAGTCAGGGACAGGCCCCTGAAAAACTGTTTTTT. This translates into CASSQGQAPEKLFF.

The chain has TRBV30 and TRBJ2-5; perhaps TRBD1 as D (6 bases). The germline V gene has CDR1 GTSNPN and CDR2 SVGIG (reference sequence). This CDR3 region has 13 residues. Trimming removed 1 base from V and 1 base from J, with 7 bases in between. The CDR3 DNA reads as TGTGCCTGGAGTGGGACAGCCCAAGAGACCCAGTACTTC. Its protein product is CAWSGTAQETQYF.

This chain's CDR3 is CASSLGQGSSPLHF. The CDR3 region has the DNA TGTGCCAGCAGCCTTGGACAGGGGTCTTCACCCCTCCACTTT. V gene TRBV7-9 combines with J gene TRBJ1-6; 9 bases are shared with TRBD1. The trim removed 5 bases at V and 9 bases at J, leaving 5 bases unmatched. Germline assignment: CDR1 SEHNR and CDR2 FQNEAQ (reference sequence). The CDR3 has 14 residues.

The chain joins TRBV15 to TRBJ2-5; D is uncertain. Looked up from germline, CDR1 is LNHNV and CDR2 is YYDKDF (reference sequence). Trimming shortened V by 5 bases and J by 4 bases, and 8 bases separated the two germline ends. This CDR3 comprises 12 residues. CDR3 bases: TGTGCCACCAGCGAGAGAGGAGAGACCCAGTACTTC. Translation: CATSERGETQYF.

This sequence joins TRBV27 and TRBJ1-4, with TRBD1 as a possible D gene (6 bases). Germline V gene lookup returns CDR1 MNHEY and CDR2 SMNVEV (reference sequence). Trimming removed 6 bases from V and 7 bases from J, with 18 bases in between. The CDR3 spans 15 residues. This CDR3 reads CASRDDGGTGEKLFF. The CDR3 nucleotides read TGTGCCAGCAGGGACGACGGGGGCACGGGTGAAAAACTGTTTTTT.

CDR3 in amino acids: CASSEIVGRNSPLHF. The DNA of the CDR3 is TGCGCCAGCAGTGAAATCGTGGGACGGAATTCACCCCTCCACTTT. The rearrangement joins TRBV10-2 to TRBJ1-6; the D gene is possibly TRBD1 (5 bases). Germline V gene sequence: CDR1 WSHSY, CDR2 SAAADI. There are 15 residues in the CDR3. With 3 bases removed from V and 7 bases from J, the gap between germline ends came to 13 bases.

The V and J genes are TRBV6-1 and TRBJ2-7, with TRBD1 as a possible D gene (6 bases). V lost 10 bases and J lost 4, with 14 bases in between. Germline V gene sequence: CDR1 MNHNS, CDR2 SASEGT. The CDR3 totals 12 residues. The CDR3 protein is CATWITGYEQYF. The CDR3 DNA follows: TGTGCCACCTGGATAACAGGGTACGAGCAGTACTTC.

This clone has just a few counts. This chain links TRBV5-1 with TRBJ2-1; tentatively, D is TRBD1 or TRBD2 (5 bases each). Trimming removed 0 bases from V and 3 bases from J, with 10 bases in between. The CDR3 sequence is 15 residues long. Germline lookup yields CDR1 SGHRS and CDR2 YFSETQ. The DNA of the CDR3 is TGCGCCAGCAGCTTGGACGGGGCTTACTACAATGAGCAGTTCTTC. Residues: CASSLDGAYYNEQFF.

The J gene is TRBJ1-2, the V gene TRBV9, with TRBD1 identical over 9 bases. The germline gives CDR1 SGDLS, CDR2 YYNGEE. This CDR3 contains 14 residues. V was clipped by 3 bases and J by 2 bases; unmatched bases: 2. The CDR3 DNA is TGTGCCAGCAGCGAGGACAGGGGAAACTATGGCTACACCTTC. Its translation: CASSEDRGNYGYTF.

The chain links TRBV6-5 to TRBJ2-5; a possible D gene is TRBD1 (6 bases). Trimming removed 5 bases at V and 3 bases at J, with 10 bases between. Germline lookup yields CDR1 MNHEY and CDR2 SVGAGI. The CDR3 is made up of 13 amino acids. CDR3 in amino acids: CASSRPGEETQYF. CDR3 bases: TGTGCCAGCAGTCGTCCAGGGGAAGAGACCCAGTACTTC.